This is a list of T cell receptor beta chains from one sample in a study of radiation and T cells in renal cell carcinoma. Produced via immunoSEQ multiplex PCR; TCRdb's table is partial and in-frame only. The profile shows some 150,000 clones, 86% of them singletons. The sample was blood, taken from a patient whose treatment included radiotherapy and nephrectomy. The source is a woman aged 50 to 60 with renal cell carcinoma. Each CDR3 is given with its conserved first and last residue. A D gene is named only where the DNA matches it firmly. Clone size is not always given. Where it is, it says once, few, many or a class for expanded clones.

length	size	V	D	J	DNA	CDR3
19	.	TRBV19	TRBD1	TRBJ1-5	TGTGCCAGTAGTATAGATACCCCAGGGGGGAAAGGAAGCAATCAGCCCCAGCATTTT	CASSIDTPGGKGSNQPQHF
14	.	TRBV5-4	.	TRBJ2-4	TGTGCCAGCAGCCCCCCAGGGGTAGGGAACATTCAGTACTTC	CASSPPGVGNIQYF
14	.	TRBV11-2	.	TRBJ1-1	TGTGCCAGCAGCTTAAGGGGCGCGAACACTGAAGCTTTCTTT	CASSLRGANTEAFF
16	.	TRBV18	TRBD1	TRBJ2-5	TGTGCCAGCTCACCAAGTATTGGGGGACAGCAAGAGACCCAGTACTTC	CASSPSIGGQQETQYF
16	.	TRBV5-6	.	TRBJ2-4	TGTGCCAGCAGCTTTCGACAGGTTCTAGCCAAAAACATTCAGTACTTC	CASSFRQVLAKNIQYF
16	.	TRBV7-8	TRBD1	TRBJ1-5	TGTGCCAGCAGCTTAGGAAGGACAGGGCATCATCAGCCCCAGCATTTT	CASSLGRTGHHQPQHF
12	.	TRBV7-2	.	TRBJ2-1	TGTGCCAGCACTCAACTAGGTCTTGAGCAGTTCTTC	CASTQLGLEQFF
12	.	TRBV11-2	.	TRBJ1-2	TGTGCCAGCAGCTTTTCGAACTATGGCTACACCTTC	CASSFSNYGYTF
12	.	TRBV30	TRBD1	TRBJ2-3	TGTGCCTGGAGTGAGGGGGCGGGTACGCAGTATTTT	CAWSEGAGTQYF
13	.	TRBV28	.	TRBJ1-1	TGTGCCAGCAGTTTACCCGGGGGGGGTCAAGCTTTCTTT	CASSLPGGGQAFF
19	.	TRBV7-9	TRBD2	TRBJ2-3	TGTGCCAGCAGCTTAGGCAGCGGGGGGGATCTTCTCGGCACAGATACGCAGTATTTT	CASSLGSGGDLLGTDTQYF
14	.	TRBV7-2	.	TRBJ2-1	TGTGCCAGCAGCTCCCCCCCGGCGGCCAATGAGCAGTTCTTC	CASSSPPAANEQFF
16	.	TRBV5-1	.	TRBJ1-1	TGCGCCAGCATCCCCGGCGACGTGGATCACAACACTGAAGCTTTCTTT	CASIPGDVDHNTEAFF
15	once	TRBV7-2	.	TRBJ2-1	TGTGCCAGCATCCTTCAGGCCGTACGGTCGAATGAGCAGTTCTTC	CASILQAVRSNEQFF
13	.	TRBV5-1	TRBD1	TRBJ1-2	TGCGCCAGCAGCTTGGACAGGGGTAAGGGCTACACCTTC	CASSLDRGKGYTF
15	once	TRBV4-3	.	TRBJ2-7	TGCGCCAGCAGCCAAGGTGACCGTACCTCCTACGAGCAGTACTTC	CASSQGDRTSYEQYF
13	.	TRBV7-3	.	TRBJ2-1	TGTGCCAGCAGCTTAACTTGGGCTGATGAGCAGTTCTTC	CASSLTWADEQFF
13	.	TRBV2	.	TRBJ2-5	TGTGCCACCGCCCAGGGCCCCCAAGAGACCCAGTACTTC	CATAQGPQETQYF
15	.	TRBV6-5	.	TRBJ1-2	TGTGCCAGCAGATCCCCGGGAGAAGCTAACTATGGCTACACCTTC	CASRSPGEANYGYTF
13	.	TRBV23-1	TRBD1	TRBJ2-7	TGCGCCAGCAGGGACAGGGGCTCCTACGAGCAGTACTTC	CASRDRGSYEQYF
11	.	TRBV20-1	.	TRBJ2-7	TGCAGTGCCCAGCAAGCCGACGAGCAGTACTTC	CSAQQADEQYF
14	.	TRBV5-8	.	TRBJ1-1	TGTGCCAGCAGCTTGGCCCCGGACCGCACTGAAGCTTTCTTT	CASSLAPDRTEAFF
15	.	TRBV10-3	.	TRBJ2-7	TGTGCCATCAGTCGGGGGGGGACAGGTTCCTACGAGCAGTACTTC	CAISRGGTGSYEQYF
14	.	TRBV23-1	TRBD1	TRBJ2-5	TGCGCCAGCAAGGGACAGGGGGTACAAGAGACCCAGTACTTC	CASKGQGVQETQYF
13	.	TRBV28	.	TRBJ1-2	TGTGCCAGCAACTTAGGGTTATCGGATGGCTACACCTTC	CASNLGLSDGYTF
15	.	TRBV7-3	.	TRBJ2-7	TGTGCCAGCAGCTCAAAAACGGGACTCCTTAGCAGGCAGTACTTC	CASSSKTGLLSRQYF
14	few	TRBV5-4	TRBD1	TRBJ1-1	TGTGCCAGCACCGGACAGGGTTTCAACACTGAAGCTTTCTTT	CASTGQGFNTEAFF
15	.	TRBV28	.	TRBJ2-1	TGTGCCAGCAGTTTTCGGACAGAGAGGGGGGATGAGCAGTTCTTC	CASSFRTERGDEQFF
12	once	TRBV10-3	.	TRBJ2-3	TGTGCCATCAGGGGCTCCTTAGAGACGCAGTATTTT	CAIRGSLETQYF
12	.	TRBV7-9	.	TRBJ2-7	TGTGCCAGCAGCTTGACAGAGCACGAGCAGTACTTC	CASSLTEHEQYF
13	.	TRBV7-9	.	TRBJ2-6	TGTGCCAGCAGGATAAGTGGGGCCAACGTCCTGACTTTC	CASRISGANVLTF
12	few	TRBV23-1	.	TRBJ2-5	TGCGCCAGCTCCCGGGGGGCGGAGACCCAGTACTTC	CASSRGAETQYF
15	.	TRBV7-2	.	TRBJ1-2	TGTGCCAGCACCCTTCCGGGAGCCTTTCCCCCTGGCTACACCTTC	CASTLPGAFPPGYTF
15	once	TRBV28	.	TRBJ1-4	TGTGCCAGCAGTTTAGAGTCATCTGAGGGGGGAAAACTGTTTTTT	CASSLESSEGGKLFF
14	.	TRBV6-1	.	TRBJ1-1	TGTGCCAGCAGTGTGAGCCATTTAAACACTGAAGCTTTCTTT	CASSVSHLNTEAFF
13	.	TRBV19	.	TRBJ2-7	TGTGCCAGTAGTCGACCGGACACCCTCGAGCAGTACTTC	CASSRPDTLEQYF
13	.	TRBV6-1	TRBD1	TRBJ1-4	TGTGCCACAGCCGGTCACAGGGGTGAAAAACTGTTTTTT	CATAGHRGEKLFF
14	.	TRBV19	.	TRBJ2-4	TGTGCCAGTAGTATTGACGGGGAGTCGAACATTCAGTACTTC	CASSIDGESNIQYF
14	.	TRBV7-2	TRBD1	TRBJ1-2	TGTGCCAGCAGCGCCAGGGACAGTAACTATGGCTACACCTTC	CASSARDSNYGYTF
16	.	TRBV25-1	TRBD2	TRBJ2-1	TGTGCCAGCAGTTCGCCGACTAGCGGGGGGATCAATGAGCAGTTCTTC	CASSSPTSGGINEQFF
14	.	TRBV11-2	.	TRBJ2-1	TGTGCCAGCAGCTTTCAAGGACAGTACAATGAGCAGTTCTTC	CASSFQGQYNEQFF
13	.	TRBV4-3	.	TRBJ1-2	TGCGCCAGCAGCCAAGGGGGCGAACGGGGCTACACCTTC	CASSQGGERGYTF
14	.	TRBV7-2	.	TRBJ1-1	TGTGCCAGCAGCCATTGGGTGATGAACACTGAAGCTTTCTTT	CASSHWVMNTEAFF
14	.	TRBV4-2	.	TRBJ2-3	TGTGCCAGCAGCCAAGATCACGGCACAGATACGCAGTATTTT	CASSQDHGTDTQYF
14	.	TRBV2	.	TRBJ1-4	TGTGCCAGCAACCTCGGGGGATCTGATGAAAAACTGTTTTTT	CASNLGGSDEKLFF
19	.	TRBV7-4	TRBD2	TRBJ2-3	TGTGCCAGCAGCTTAAATGTCAGGGGACTAGCGGGGAGCACAGATACGCAGTATTTT	CASSLNVRGLAGSTDTQYF
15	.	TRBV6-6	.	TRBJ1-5	TGTGCCAGCAGGGCACCAACAGGTAGCAATCAGCCCCAGCATTTT	CASRAPTGSNQPQHF
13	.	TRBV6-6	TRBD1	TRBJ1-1	TGTGCCAGCAGTTGGACAGGGAGCACTGAAGCTTTCTTT	CASSWTGSTEAFF
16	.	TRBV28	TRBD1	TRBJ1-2	TGTGCCAGCAGCCCCTTTTGGGGACAGGACATACCTGGCTACACCTTC	CASSPFWGQDIPGYTF
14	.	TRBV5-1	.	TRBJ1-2	TGCGCCAGCAGCTTGGTGTCGGAGACGTATGGCTACACCTTC	CASSLVSETYGYTF
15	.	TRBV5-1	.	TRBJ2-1	TGCGCCAGCAGCTTGTGGGCTTCCACGCGCAATGAGCAGTTCTTC	CASSLWASTRNEQFF
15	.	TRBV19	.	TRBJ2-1	TGTGCCAGTAGTATATCGTCCACAGTTCACAATGAGCAGTTCTTC	CASSISSTVHNEQFF
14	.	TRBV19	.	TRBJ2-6	TGTGCCAGTAGGTGGACCTCTGGGGCCAACGTCCTGACTTTC	CASRWTSGANVLTF